A selection of T cell receptor beta chains follows, all from one sample in a study of blood T cell repertoires in COVID-19. TCRdb's table, derived via immunoSEQ multiplex PCR, lists solely in-frame clones and lacks some. The sample has fewer than 350,000 clones, nearly 90% seen once. The specimen sequenced was PBMCs or T cells enriched from blood (not recorded which). The receptors here all came from a woman aged 25 to 45 who had recovered from COVID-19. Each CDR3 is given with its conserved first and last residue. D genes are given only for firm matches. Expanded clones get a size class; other rows say once, few or many, or leave the size out.

d_call	v_call	clone_size	j_call	cdr3_aa	cdr3_nt
NA	TRBV12-3/TRBV12-4	NA	TRBJ1-5	CASRPRRDQPQHF	TGTGCCAGCAGACCCCGGCGGGATCAGCCCCAGCATTTT
NA	TRBV27	NA	TRBJ2-7	CASSSGGTARTYEQYF	TGTGCCAGCAGTTCCGGAGGGACAGCAAGAACCTACGAGCAGTACTTC
TRBD2	TRBV2	NA	TRBJ2-1	CASRVRGSGGYNEQFF	TGTGCCAGCAGAGTCCGAGGTAGCGGGGGGTACAATGAGCAGTTCTTC
TRBD2	TRBV5-1	NA	TRBJ2-2	CASSVRSSGGNTGELFF	TGCGCCAGCAGCGTTCGTTCTAGCGGGGGGAACACCGGGGAGCTGTTTTTT
NA	TRBV28	NA	TRBJ2-1	CASSLWASESSYNEQFF	TGTGCCAGCAGTTTATGGGCTAGCGAGAGCTCCTACAATGAGCAGTTCTTC
TRBD1	TRBV6-5	NA	TRBJ1-5	CASSYTGARQPQHF	TGTGCCAGCAGTTATACAGGGGCAAGGCAGCCCCAGCATTTT
NA	TRBV3-1/TRBV3-2	NA	TRBJ2-3	CASSQLATQYF	TGTGCCAGCAGCCAACTAGCTACGCAGTATTTT
NA	TRBV6-5	once	TRBJ1-2	CASSYRGGYGYTF	TGTGCCAGCAGTTACCGGGGGGGCTATGGCTACACCTTC
TRBD1	TRBV7-8	NA	TRBJ2-7	CASSLSDRADEQYF	TGTGCCAGCAGCTTATCCGACAGGGCGGACGAGCAGTACTTC
NA	TRBV9	few	TRBJ1-4	CASSTRGGGEKLFF	TGTGCCAGCAGCACCAGAGGGGGTGGTGAAAAACTGTTTTTT
TRBD1	TRBV10-3	NA	TRBJ1-1	CAISERLQGADTEAFF	TGTGCCATCAGTGAAAGGTTACAGGGGGCAGACACTGAAGCTTTCTTT